Listed here are 9 T cell receptor beta chains from one sample, sequenced in a study of CD8 T cells in Susac syndrome (dated by TCRdb to about 2019). The library came from the immunoSEQ multiplex PCR assay. RNA was extracted using the RNeasy kit, and roughly 0.5 to 1 microgram was reverse transcribed with random hexamers. Starting from the raw public reads, TCRdb applied fastp trimming at Q25, assembled clones with MiXCR and retained in-frame beta chains. Each CDR3 protein appears once, grouped with its most common genes and DNA. This sample gives about 130,000 distinct CDR3 sequences in total; over 85% of them show up just once. The ten largest account for about 0.2% of the sample. Material for sequencing was CD8+ T cells from PBMCs. The receptor source for this set is a human donor with Susac syndrome.

The chain uses TRBV30 and TRBJ1-1; D perhaps matches TRBD1 (5 bases). Germline assignment: CDR1 GTSNPN and CDR2 SVGIG (reference sequence). The CDR3 consists of 15 residues. The V and J ends lost 3 bases and 5 bases respectively, with 19 bases between them. The DNA for the CDR3 is TGTGCCTGGAGGGGGCCAGGGCTTGGGGTGACTGAAGCTTTCTTT. Translation gives CAWRGPGLGVTEAFF.

The chain recombines TRBV19 with TRBJ2-1; D call uncertain. V was shortened by 5 bases and J by 0 bases, with 17 bases between the two germline ends. This CDR3 is built from 17 residues. CDR1 is LNHDA, CDR2 SQIVND, per germline (reference sequence). CDR3 in DNA: TGTGCCAGTAGTCCGGTACGCCTGGAACTCTCCTACAATGAGCAGTTCTTC. It specifies CASSPVRLELSYNEQFF.

The rearrangement uses TRBV6-5 and TRBJ2-3, with TRBD1 identical over 7 bases. The CDR3 has 14 residues. With V trimmed by 2 bases and J by 5 bases, 4 bases remained unmatched. Germline V gives CDR1 MNHEY, CDR2 SVGAGI. CDR3 amino acids: CASSYEGAGDTQYF. The CDR3 bases are TGTGCCAGCAGTTACGAGGGGGCGGGAGATACGCAGTATTTT.

The chain's CDR3 is CASRTTRVDTQYF. In DNA, the CDR3 is TGTGCCAGCAGGACTACCAGGGTAGATACGCAGTATTTT. V and J are TRBV2 and TRBJ2-3; D is tentatively TRBD1 or TRBD2 (5 bases each). From germline, CDR1 is SNHLY and CDR2 FYNNEI. V was clipped by 6 bases and J by 5 bases, with 12 bases between them. The length of the CDR3 is 13 residues.

The rearrangement uses TRBV11-2 and TRBJ2-1; TRBD2 agrees at 9 bases. Trimming cost V 6 bases and J 5 bases; bases outside gene matches: 8. Germline lookup yields CDR1 SGHAT and CDR2 FQNNGV. The CDR3 extends over 15 amino acids. The CDR3 coding sequence is TGTGCCAGCAGGACGTTAGCGGGGGCCCACAATGAGCAGTTCTTC. Protein sequence: CASRTLAGAHNEQFF.

This clonotype came up once. The V gene is TRBV20-1, the J gene TRBJ2-5; 8 bases match TRBD2. With V trimmed by 3 bases and J by 0 bases, 9 bases remained unmatched. The CDR3 length is 16 residues. CDR1 and CDR2 (germline): DFQATT, SNEGSKA (reference sequence). This CDR3 is CSASPLAETYQETQYF. The CDR3 coding sequence is TGCAGTGCTAGCCCACTAGCGGAGACGTACCAAGAGACCCAGTACTTC.

The J gene is TRBJ1-5, the V gene TRBV20-1, with 9 bases fitting TRBD1. V lost 3 bases to trimming and J lost 4 bases; unmatched junction nucleotides: 4. This CDR3 region has 14 residues. CDR1 and CDR2 (germline): DFQATT, SNEGSKA (reference sequence). CDR3 sequence (DNA): TGCAGTGCTAGGGACAGGGGCGTTAATCAGCCCCAGCATTTT. As protein: CSARDRGVNQPQHF.

The chain combines TRBV30 with TRBJ2-6, with a tentative D call TRBD2 (6 bases). The V gene's germline CDR1 is GTSNPN and CDR2 SVGIG (reference sequence). This CDR3 has 13 amino acids. Deletions cut 4 bases from V and 2 bases from J, with 6 bases between. The CDR3 protein is CAWTGAGANVLTF. The CDR3 DNA reads as TGTGCCTGGACGGGGGCTGGGGCCAACGTCCTGACTTTC. Full variable domain (remainder filled in from reference TRBV30 and TRBJ2-6): SQTIHQWPATLVQPVGSPLSLECTVEGTSNPNLYWYRQAAGRGLQLLFYSVGIGQISSEVPQNLSASRPQDRQFILSSKKLLLSDSGFYLCAWTGAGANVLTFGAGSRLTVL.

The chain employs TRBV23-1 and TRBJ2-1; no definite D call. TRBV23-1 is noted as an ORF with a role that remains uncertain. Trimming shortened V by 4 bases and J by 4 bases, and 8 bases separated the two germline ends. The CDR3 has 13 residues. The CDR3 region is CASSLLKYNEQFF. In DNA form, the CDR3 reads TGCGCCAGCAGTCTACTGAAATACAATGAGCAGTTCTTC.